This is a list of T cell receptor beta chains from one sample in a study of CD8 T cells in ankylosing spondylitis. TCRdb called the 5' RACE reads again in MiXCR, with one record for every CDR3 protein. The table has just under 95,000 distinct CDR3 sequences, about 9% seen once. Sequenced: blood, either unsorted or a sorted T cell fraction (not recorded which). The receptors were gathered from a male donor with ankylosing spondylitis or in good health (not recorded which). Both conserved end residues are part of each CDR3. The D gene is left open where the match is weak. Clone size is given for some rows only: seen once, a few or many times, or a class if the clone is expanded.

>many|TRBV28|-|TRBJ2-5
CASSLGGTVSMDF
TGTGCCAGCAGTTTAGGAGGGACCGTGTCTATGGACTTC
>many|TRBV12-3/TRBV12-4|TRBD1|TRBJ2-2
CASSLGQWDTGELFF
TGTGCCAGCAGTTTGGGACAGTGGGACACCGGGGAGCTGTTTTTT
>many|TRBV20-1|-|TRBJ1-1
CSARDRGAGAFF
TGCAGTGCTAGAGATCGGGGGGCTGGTGCTTTCTTT
>few|TRBV28|TRBD2|TRBJ2-3
CASRSFFLKREVTDTQYF
TGTGCCAGCAGATCATTCTTCTTAAAGCGGGAGGTCACAGATACGCAGTATTTT
>many|TRBV12-3/TRBV12-4|TRBD1|TRBJ1-3
CASSEDRVDGNTIYF
TGTGCCAGCAGTGAAGACAGGGTGGATGGAAACACCATATATTTT
>-|TRBV7-2|-|TRBJ2-3
CASSYSGKGTDTQYF
TGTGCCAGCAGCTACTCCGGGAAGGGGACAGATACGCAGTATTTT
>many|TRBV12-3/TRBV12-4|-|TRBJ1-3
CASRGGNTIYF
TGTGCCAGCAGGGGCGGAAACACCATATATTTT
>-|TRBV12-3/TRBV12-4|TRBD1|TRBJ2-3
CASSAGTGGDTQYF
TGTGCCAGCAGCGCTGGGACAGGGGGTGATACGCAGTATTTT
>many|TRBV6-1|TRBD1|TRBJ2-7
CATTGTGLYEQYF
TGTGCCACCACCGGGACAGGGCTCTACGAGCAGTACTTC
>many|TRBV29-1|TRBD1|TRBJ1-2
CSVDWGQTKTNYGYTF
TGCAGCGTTGATTGGGGACAGACAAAAACTAACTATGGCTACACCTTC
>many|TRBV5-6|-|TRBJ2-5
CASSLEGVLARMGETQYF
TGTGCCAGCAGCTTGGAGGGGGTACTAGCGAGAATGGGAGAGACCCAGTACTTC
>-|TRBV20-1|TRBD2|TRBJ2-3
CSLSGGTSTDTQYF
TGCAGTCTTAGCGGGGGTACTAGCACAGATACGCAGTATTTT
>-|TRBV6-4|TRBD1|TRBJ2-1
CASPGTDHNEQFF
TGTGCCAGCCCCGGGACAGACCACAATGAGCAGTTCTTC
>few|TRBV5-1|-|TRBJ2-7
CASSPQGLQAYEQYF
TGCGCCAGCAGCCCGCAGGGTCTTCAGGCCTACGAGCAGTACTTC
>many|TRBV20-1|-|TRBJ1-5
CSARRVGNSNQPQHF
TGCAGTGCTAGAAGGGTGGGGAATAGCAATCAGCCCCAGCATTTT
>many|TRBV9|TRBD1|TRBJ1-4
CASSGTPGQATEKLFF
TGTGCCAGCAGCGGAACTCCGGGACAGGCAACTGAAAAACTGTTTTTT
>few|TRBV29-1|-|TRBJ1-5
CSGPVQGVKGNQPQHF
TGCAGCGGCCCCGTACAGGGAGTTAAGGGCAATCAGCCCCAGCATTTT
>many|TRBV6-1|-|TRBJ2-7
CASRATPRGPYEQYF
TGTGCCAGCAGAGCCACCCCCAGGGGTCCCTACGAGCAGTACTTC
>few|TRBV2|-|TRBJ2-7
CASSVSAYEQYF
TGTGCCAGCAGTGTTTCGGCCTACGAGCAGTACTTC
>few|TRBV7-2|-|TRBJ2-3
CASSLVGTSTDTQYF
TGTGCCAGCAGCTTAGTCGGGACTAGCACAGATACGCAGTATTTT
>-|TRBV7-3|-|TRBJ2-3
CASSTGHSTDTQYF
TGTGCCAGCAGCACAGGACACTCCACAGATACGCAGTATTTT
>many|TRBV28|-|TRBJ1-1
CASSPDTQREAFF
TGTGCCAGCAGTCCGGACACCCAGAGGGAAGCTTTCTTT
>many|TRBV9|TRBD1|TRBJ1-6
CASSEQGDNSPLHF
TGTGCCAGCAGCGAGCAGGGGGATAATTCACCCCTCCACTTT
>-|TRBV7-2|-|TRBJ1-5
CASSLSPYNQPQHF
TGTGCCAGCAGCTTATCGCCCTACAATCAGCCCCAGCATTTT
>many|TRBV9|TRBD2|TRBJ2-3
CASSLFSGGATDTQYF
TGTGCCAGCAGTTTATTTAGCGGGGGGGCAACAGATACGCAGTATTTT
>many|TRBV6-1|-|TRBJ2-7
CASRRDTQPYEQYF
TGTGCCAGCAGGAGGGACACACAGCCTTACGAGCAGTACTTC
>many|TRBV12-3/TRBV12-4|-|TRBJ1-5
CASSHGSGASNQPQHF
TGTGCCAGCAGTCATGGGTCAGGAGCTAGCAATCAGCCCCAGCATTTT
>many|TRBV5-1|-|TRBJ1-6
CASSLTGVFLHF
TGCGCCAGCAGCTTGACGGGTGTATTCCTCCACTTT
>many|TRBV3-1|-|TRBJ1-2
CASSQEGVYGYTF
TGTGCCAGCAGCCAAGAGGGCGTCTATGGCTACACCTTC
>many|TRBV20-1|-|TRBJ2-5
CSAMKGQQETQYF
TGCAGTGCTATGAAAGGACAACAAGAGACCCAGTACTTC
>many|TRBV28|-|TRBJ1-5
CASSLFRQTRNQPQHF
TGTGCCAGCAGTTTATTCCGGCAAACACGCAATCAGCCCCAGCATTTT
>many|TRBV27|-|TRBJ2-3
CASSFLLVEGKDTQYF
TGTGCCAGCAGTTTCCTCCTAGTCGAAGGGAAAGATACGCAGTATTTT
>many|TRBV5-1|-|TRBJ2-7
CASSLYSVHEQYF
TGCGCCAGCAGCTTGTACTCGGTTCACGAGCAGTACTTC
>few|TRBV3-1|TRBD2|TRBJ2-5
CASSPSSGAQETQYF
TGTGCCAGCAGCCCCTCTAGCGGGGCTCAAGAGACCCAGTACTTC
>few|TRBV10-2|-|TRBJ1-4
CASSELGPTNEKLFF
TGCGCCAGCAGTGAGCTGGGGCCAACTAATGAAAAACTGTTTTTT
>many|TRBV25-1|-|TRBJ1-6
CASKLAGSGSPLHF
TGTGCCAGCAAACTCGCCGGGAGCGGATCACCCCTCCACTTT
>many|TRBV6-5|TRBD2|TRBJ2-1
CASSYSPGLAGGMSSYNEQFF
TGTGCCAGCAGTTACTCCCCGGGACTAGCGGGGGGTATGAGCTCCTACAATGAGCAGTTCTTC
>many|TRBV5-4|-|TRBJ1-2
CASSLVTGLTRYGYTF
TGTGCCAGCAGCTTGGTGACAGGCCTCACCCGATATGGCTACACCTTC
>many|TRBV20-1|TRBD1|TRBJ1-4
CSASAWTGRGEKLFF
TGCAGTGCTAGTGCTTGGACAGGGAGGGGGGAAAAACTGTTTTTT
>many|TRBV9|-|TRBJ1-2
CASRRSAVNYGYTF
TGTGCCAGCAGGAGGTCGGCCGTTAACTATGGCTACACCTTC
>many|TRBV12-3/TRBV12-4|-|TRBJ2-5
CASTGGSQETQYF
TGTGCCAGCACTGGGGGCAGCCAAGAGACCCAGTACTTC
>many|TRBV5-1|-|TRBJ1-1
CASSSARRSEAFF
TGCGCCAGCAGCTCCGCCCGACGGAGCGAAGCTTTCTTT
>many|TRBV29-1|-|TRBJ2-3
CSVVRAQDTQYF
TGCAGCGTTGTCAGGGCACAAGATACGCAGTATTTT
>few|TRBV3-1|TRBD1|TRBJ2-7
CASGDRGPYEQYF
TGTGCCAGCGGGGACAGGGGGCCCTACGAGCAGTACTTC
>many|TRBV28|-|TRBJ2-1
CASSPYRGSYNEQFF
TGTGCCAGCAGCCCTTATCGGGGCTCCTACAATGAGCAGTTCTTC
>many|TRBV6-1|-|TRBJ2-6
CASSPRSGANVLTF
TGTGCCAGCAGCCCCCGCTCTGGGGCCAACGTCCTGACTTTC
>many|TRBV5-1|TRBD2|TRBJ2-1
CASSLGGGSSYNEQFF
TGCGCCAGCAGCTTGGGGGGGGGAAGCTCCTACAATGAGCAGTTCTTC
>many|TRBV2|-|TRBJ1-3
CASSPGGRNSGNTIYF
TGTGCCAGTTCTCCCGGGGGACGGAACTCTGGAAACACCATATATTTT
>many|TRBV5-1|TRBD1|TRBJ2-2
CASSLVGQGRTGELFF
TGCGCCAGCAGCTTGGTAGGACAGGGAAGAACCGGGGAGCTGTTTTTT
>many|TRBV6-1|-|TRBJ1-5
CASRPTGSGNQPQHF
TGTGCCAGCAGACCTACAGGGTCGGGCAATCAGCCCCAGCATTTT
>-|TRBV6-1|TRBD2|TRBJ2-3
CASTPGLAGGPVTDTQYF
TGTGCCAGCACCCCGGGACTAGCGGGGGGGCCGGTCACAGATACGCAGTATTTT
>few|TRBV3-1|TRBD1|TRBJ1-1
CASRLTGEGFEAFF
TGTGCCAGCAGACTAACAGGGGAGGGGTTTGAAGCTTTCTTT
>many|TRBV11-2|TRBD2|TRBJ2-3
CASSLDAILAGPGTDTQYF
TGTGCCAGCAGCTTAGATGCCATCCTAGCGGGGCCCGGGACAGATACGCAGTATTTT
>-|TRBV7-2|-|TRBJ2-3
CASSRNTGGTDTQYF
TGTGCCAGCAGCCGTAACACCGGAGGGACAGATACGCAGTATTTT
>many|TRBV5-1|TRBD2|TRBJ2-1
CASSLLERGGVYNEQFF
TGCGCCAGCAGCTTGTTGGAGCGGGGGGGGGTGTACAATGAGCAGTTCTTC
>many|TRBV7-3|-|TRBJ2-3
CASSLSSPTDTQYF
TGTGCCAGCAGCTTGAGCAGCCCCACAGATACGCAGTATTTT
>few|TRBV7-2|-|TRBJ2-7
CASSLRWQGVYEQYF
TGTGCCAGCAGCTTACGGTGGCAGGGCGTCTACGAGCAGTACTTC
>few|TRBV7-6|-|TRBJ2-7
CASSTRDGSYEQYF
TGTGCCAGCAGCACAAGGGACGGATCCTACGAGCAGTACTTC